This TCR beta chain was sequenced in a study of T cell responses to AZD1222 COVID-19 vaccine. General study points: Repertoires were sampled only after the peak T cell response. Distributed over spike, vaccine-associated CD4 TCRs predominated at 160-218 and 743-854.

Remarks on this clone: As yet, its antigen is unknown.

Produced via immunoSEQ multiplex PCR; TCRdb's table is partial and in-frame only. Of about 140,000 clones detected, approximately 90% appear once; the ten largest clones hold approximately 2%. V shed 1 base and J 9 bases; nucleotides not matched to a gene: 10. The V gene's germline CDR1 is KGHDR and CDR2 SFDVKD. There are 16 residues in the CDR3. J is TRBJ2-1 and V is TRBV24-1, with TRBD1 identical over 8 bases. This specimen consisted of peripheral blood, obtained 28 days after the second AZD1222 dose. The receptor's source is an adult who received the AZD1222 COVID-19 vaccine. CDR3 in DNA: TGTGCCACCAGTGATTTACCCGACAGGGGTGACACTGAGCAGTTCTTC. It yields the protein CATSDLPDRGDTEQFF.